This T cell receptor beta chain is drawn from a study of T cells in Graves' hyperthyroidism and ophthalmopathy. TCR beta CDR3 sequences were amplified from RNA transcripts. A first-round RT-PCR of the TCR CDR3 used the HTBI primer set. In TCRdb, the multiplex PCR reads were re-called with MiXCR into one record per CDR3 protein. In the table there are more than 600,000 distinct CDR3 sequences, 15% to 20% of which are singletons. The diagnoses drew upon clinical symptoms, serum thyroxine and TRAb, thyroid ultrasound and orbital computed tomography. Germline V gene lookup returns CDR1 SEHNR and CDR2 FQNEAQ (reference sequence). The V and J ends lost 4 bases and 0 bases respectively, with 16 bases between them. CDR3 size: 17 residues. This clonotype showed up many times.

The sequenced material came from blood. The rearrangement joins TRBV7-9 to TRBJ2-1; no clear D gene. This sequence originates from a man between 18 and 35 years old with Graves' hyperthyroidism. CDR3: CASSSKGYGDSYNEQFF. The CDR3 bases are TGTGCCAGCAGCTCGAAGGGTTATGGGGACTCCTACAATGAGCAGTTCTTC.